The rows below give T cell receptor beta chains drawn from one sample of a study of T cell responses to AZD1222 COVID-19 vaccine. The repertoire was sequenced with immunoSEQ multiplex PCR; TCRdb's copy has only in-frame clones and lacks some. The repertoire holds 160,000 or so clones, with approximately 90% as singletons. This material consisted of peripheral blood, taken 28 days after the second dose of the MenACWY control vaccine. The receptor source for this set is an adult who received the MenACWY meningococcal vaccine as a control. The CDR3 runs from the conserved cysteine through the conserved F or W. The D gene is left open where the match is weak. Rows may omit the clone size; those that give it use once, few, many or a size class.

J: TRBJ2-2
V: TRBV10-1
D: NA
size: NA
CDR3: CASGPRRDTTGELFF
DNA: TGCGCCAGCGGTCCGCGTAGGGACACCACCGGGGAGCTGTTTTTT

J: TRBJ2-7
V: TRBV19
D: TRBD2
size: NA
CDR3: CASTPSGTHPAYEQYF
DNA: TGTGCCAGTACCCCTAGCGGGACCCATCCTGCCTACGAGCAGTACTTC

J: TRBJ2-2
V: TRBV7-2
D: NA
size: NA
CDR3: CASSFPTGELFF
DNA: TGTGCCAGCAGCTTCCCCACCGGGGAGCTGTTTTTT

J: TRBJ2-3
V: TRBV5-1
D: TRBD2
size: once
CDR3: CASSRGGTSTDTQYF
DNA: TGCGCCAGCAGCCGGGGGGGCACTAGCACAGATACGCAGTATTTT

J: TRBJ2-3
V: TRBV7-3
D: NA
size: NA
CDR3: CASSPSRGGHTQYF
DNA: TGTGCCAGCAGCCCCTCGAGGGGCGGGCACACGCAGTATTTT

J: TRBJ2-2
V: TRBV10-3
D: TRBD2
size: few
CDR3: CAISESGRGRDTGELFF
DNA: TGTGCCATCAGTGAGTCGGGTCGCGGGAGGGACACCGGGGAGCTGTTTTTT

J: TRBJ2-7
V: TRBV27
D: NA
size: few
CDR3: CASSLGVEQYF
DNA: TGTGCCAGCAGTTTAGGGGTCGAGCAGTACTTC

J: TRBJ2-7
V: TRBV9
D: NA
size: NA
CDR3: CASSPTLSYEQYF
DNA: TGTGCCAGCAGCCCGACGCTTTCCTACGAGCAGTACTTC

J: TRBJ2-2
V: TRBV7-2
D: NA
size: NA
CDR3: CASSPGAPATGELFF
DNA: TGTGCCAGCAGCCCCGGGGCCCCGGCAACCGGGGAGCTGTTTTTT

J: TRBJ1-2
V: TRBV25-1
D: TRBD1
size: NA
CDR3: CASSWTGGGYTF
DNA: TGTGCCAGCAGCTGGACAGGGGGCGGCTACACCTTC

J: TRBJ2-1
V: TRBV5-5
D: NA
size: NA
CDR3: CASSLGLTESSYNEQFF
DNA: TGTGCCAGCAGCTTGGGTCTGACGGAGAGCTCCTACAATGAGCAGTTCTTC

J: TRBJ1-2
V: TRBV7-9
D: TRBD1
size: NA
CDR3: CASNPADRDYGYTF
DNA: TGTGCCAGCAATCCCGCCGACAGGGACTATGGCTACACCTTC

J: TRBJ2-4
V: TRBV2
D: TRBD2
size: few
CDR3: CASSESGGSYIQYF
DNA: TGTGCCAGCAGTGAGTCGGGAGGGTCGTACATTCAGTACTTC